Listed below are T cell receptor beta chains from one sample, sequenced in a study of shared clonotypes between healthy human individuals. Produced via immunoSEQ multiplex PCR; TCRdb's table is partial and in-frame only. The sample has about 710,000 clones, just under 75% seen once. Sequenced material: memory CD4+ T cells sorted from blood. The receptors were gathered from a woman in her 30s in good health. Each CDR3 is given with its conserved first and last residue. D genes are given only for firm matches. The listing skips clone size in some rows; elsewhere it reads once, few, many or a size class.

j_call,d_call,v_call,clone_size,cdr3_nt,cdr3_aa
TRBJ2-7,NA,TRBV19,NA,TGTGCCAGTAGTATAAGGACCTCCTACGAGCAGTACTTC,CASSIRTSYEQYF
TRBJ1-1,TRBD1,TRBV5-1,NA,TGCGCCAGCAGCTTGGGGACAGGGTTTGAAGCTTTCTTT,CASSLGTGFEAFF
TRBJ2-7,TRBD1,TRBV5-1,NA,TGCGCCAGCAGCATTCCCGTGAGCGGGACAGGGCCCTACGAGCAGTACTTC,CASSIPVSGTGPYEQYF
TRBJ1-1,TRBD1,TRBV28,NA,TGTGCCAGCAGTCCCGGGACAGGGGCGCAGACTGAAGCTTTCTTT,CASSPGTGAQTEAFF
TRBJ2-3,NA,TRBV5-4,NA,TGTGCCAGCAGCTTGGGGAGGTTAGGAGATACGCAGTATTTT,CASSLGRLGDTQYF
TRBJ1-3,TRBD1,TRBV7-9,few,TGTGCCAGCCTTACATTCCAGGGACAGCCTAACTCTGGAAACACCATATATTTT,CASLTFQGQPNSGNTIYF
TRBJ2-3,TRBD2,TRBV5-1,NA,TGCGCCAGCAGCTTTAGCGGGGGAAGCACAGATACGCAGTATTTT,CASSFSGGSTDTQYF
TRBJ2-7,TRBD2,TRBV2,few,TGTGCCAGCAGACCGACTAGCACCCCCTACGAGCAGTACTTC,CASRPTSTPYEQYF
TRBJ1-1,NA,TRBV10-3,NA,TGTGCCATCAGTGGGGACAATTGGAACACTGAAGCTTTCTTT,CAISGDNWNTEAFF
TRBJ2-1,TRBD2,TRBV5-1,NA,TGCGCCAGCAGCTTGGGCCCTAATGCGGGGGACAATGAGCAGTTCTTC,CASSLGPNAGDNEQFF
TRBJ2-3,TRBD1,TRBV4-1,NA,TGCGCCAGCAGCCAAGATCCCGTAAGGACAGGGCCGCAAGATACGCAGTATTTT,CASSQDPVRTGPQDTQYF
TRBJ1-5,TRBD1,TRBV6-1,once,TGTGCCAGCAGCGCGATGGGACAGAATCAGCCCCAGCATTTT,CASSAMGQNQPQHF
TRBJ2-1,NA,TRBV19,few,TGTGCCAGTAGTATATTCGGTGTGGACCGTAACAATGAGCAGTTCTTC,CASSIFGVDRNNEQFF
TRBJ2-1,TRBD2,TRBV2,NA,TGTGCCAGCAGCGCCGGGACTAGCGGGATGTACAATGAGCAGTTCTTC,CASSAGTSGMYNEQFF
TRBJ2-7,TRBD1,TRBV7-9,NA,TGTGCCAGCAGCTCAAGGAGGCCGGGACAGGGAAATAACTACGAGCAGTACTTC,CASSSRRPGQGNNYEQYF
TRBJ2-6,NA,TRBV2,NA,TGTGCCAGCAGTGTCAGACGGCCGTCCTCTGGGGCCAACGTCCTGACTTTC,CASSVRRPSSGANVLTF
TRBJ2-5,NA,TRBV7-9,NA,TGTGCCAGCAGCTTTAAGGGCCAAGAGACCCAGTACTTC,CASSFKGQETQYF
TRBJ1-1,NA,TRBV27,NA,TGTGCCAGCAGTTTAGCGGGGTTGAACACTGAAGCTTTCTTT,CASSLAGLNTEAFF